These T cell receptor beta chains were read from a single sample in a study of beta chain features in type 1 diabetes. Assay: immunoSEQ multiplex PCR; the TCRdb copy retains only in-frame clones and omits some. The sample includes under 150,000 clones, 9% of them seen just once. The specimen sequenced was central memory CD4+ T cells from blood. These receptors all stem from a man aged 25-40 years with type 1 diabetes. Both conserved end residues are part of each CDR3. A D gene is named only where the DNA matches it firmly. Clone sizes are given selectively: once, few, many, or a class where the clone is expanded.

d_call	v_call	j_call	clone_size	cdr3_nt	cdr3_aa
-	TRBV14	TRBJ1-1	-	TGTGCCAGCAGCCAAGATCTTCAGCGTGAAGCTTTCTTT	CASSQDLQREAFF
TRBD1	TRBV11-2	TRBJ2-1	-	TGTGCCAGCAGCTTACAGGGGGAACAGTTCTTC	CASSLQGEQFF
-	TRBV30	TRBJ1-3	-	TGTGCCTCAACCGGACGGGACTCTGGAAACACCATATATTTT	CASTGRDSGNTIYF
-	TRBV29-1	TRBJ2-3	many	TGCAGCTTCGGACAGTCAGATACGCAGTATTTT	CSFGQSDTQYF
-	TRBV29-1	TRBJ2-5	-	TGCAGCGTTGGAGGGCTGCAAGAGACCCAGTACTTC	CSVGGLQETQYF
-	TRBV27	TRBJ1-2	-	TGTGCCAGCAGTTTCGCACAGCCGGTTGGCTACACCTTC	CASSFAQPVGYTF
-	TRBV5-1	TRBJ2-1	-	TGCGCCAGCAGCTTGCGAGATCCGGATGAGCAGTTCTTC	CASSLRDPDEQFF
-	TRBV9	TRBJ2-5	few	TGTGCCAGCAGCTCCCGGGGGAACAGGGGTAATGCGGAGACCCAGTACTTC	CASSSRGNRGNAETQYF
TRBD1	TRBV5-1	TRBJ2-7	few	TGCGCCAGCAGCCTGGGGACAGGGAGAATCTACGAGCAGTACTTC	CASSLGTGRIYEQYF
-	TRBV6-6	TRBJ1-6	few	TGTGCCAGCAGTTACCCCGTCGGTAATTCACCCCTCCACTTT	CASSYPVGNSPLHF
TRBD2	TRBV4-2	TRBJ2-4	few	TGTGCCAGCAGCTTGGATAGCGGGGGGACAAACATTCAGTACTTC	CASSLDSGGTNIQYF
TRBD1	TRBV28	TRBJ1-6	many	TGTGCCAGCAGCCCTGGACAGGTCCGCTCACCCCTCCACTTT	CASSPGQVRSPLHF
TRBD1	TRBV9	TRBJ1-6	few	TGTGCCAGCAGCGCACAGGGGGCGAATTCACCCCTCCACTTT	CASSAQGANSPLHF
-	TRBV27	TRBJ1-5	-	TGTGCCAGCAGTTGGACAGCTAGCAATCAGCCCCAGCATTTT	CASSWTASNQPQHF
TRBD1	TRBV6-5	TRBJ1-2	few	TGTGCCAGCAGTCAGGGGACAGGGGATCATGGCTACACCTTC	CASSQGTGDHGYTF
TRBD1	TRBV6-1	TRBJ1-4	-	TGTGCCAGCAGCCGGGGACAGGGTGGAGGTGAAAAACTGTTTTTT	CASSRGQGGGEKLFF
-	TRBV6-4	TRBJ1-6	-	TGTGCCAGCAGTGAATCAGGGAACGGTTCACCCCTCCACTTT	CASSESGNGSPLHF
-	TRBV4-2	TRBJ2-2	few	TGTGCCAGCAGCCAAGTGCAGGCCTCCGGGGAGCTGTTTTTT	CASSQVQASGELFF
-	TRBV6-1	TRBJ2-3	-	TGTGCCAGCAGCTTCTCGAGGGATACGCAGTATTTT	CASSFSRDTQYF
-	TRBV6-1	TRBJ2-5	few	TGTGCCAGCAGTGAATATGCGGGCCAGGATATAGAGACCCAGTACTTC	CASSEYAGQDIETQYF
-	TRBV29-1	TRBJ2-7	many	TGCAGCGTTTTCCGGGAAGGCTCACCGCAGGAGCAGTACTTC	CSVFREGSPQEQYF
-	TRBV30	TRBJ1-4	-	TGTGCCTGGAGTGCCGGTGGGGCTAGGGGTGAAAAACTGTTTTTT	CAWSAGGARGEKLFF
TRBD1	TRBV7-8	TRBJ2-7	few	TGTGCCAGCAGCTTATCGACAGGGGTTGGGGAGCAGTACTTC	CASSLSTGVGEQYF
TRBD1	TRBV5-1	TRBJ2-3	-	TGCGCCAGCTCCACAGGGGGCGGCACAGATACGCAGTATTTT	CASSTGGGTDTQYF
-	TRBV29-1	TRBJ1-2	-	TGCAGCGTTGAAGGTGCGGACCAGGGAAGGAACTATGGCTACACCTTC	CSVEGADQGRNYGYTF